The clone carrying this TCR beta chain appeared many times. Its specificity is unknown. This sample was taken from a study of T-cell memory formation after mild COVID-19. Germline-derived CDR1 and CDR2 are KGHSH and LQKENI. CDR3 length: 14 amino acids. V shed 1 base, J shed 4 bases, and the junction held 2 bases outside the gene matches. One entry per CDR3 protein results from TCRdb running MiXCR on the 5' RACE reads. The repertoire consists of some 120,000 distinct CDR3 sequences, with 15% to 20% occurring once and the leading ten covering roughly 5.2%. Study-level findings and limits: Some SARS-CoV-2-responding clones were already detected in memory before infection. CD4+ contracting clones were mainly CM and EM; CD8+ ones, EMRA.

The clonotype was recovered from a man between 18 and 35 years old who had mild COVID-19 (a few samples of this study predate the infection). Cell type and time point are not known. The sequenced material came from PBMCs or a T cell subset sorted from them (not recorded which). The chain employs TRBV18 and TRBJ2-3, with 7 bases fitting TRBD2. The CDR3 nucleotides read TGTGCCAGCTCACCACGAGGGAGGGCAGATACGCAGTATTTT. Its protein product is CASSPRGRADTQYF.